This paragraph reports one T cell receptor (beta chain). Study members were between about 18 and 89 years old and lived in 20 to 30 US regions. Self-reported history from a screening survey and questionnaire set each donor's cohort. The data stem from a study of blood T cell repertoires in COVID-19. Study as a whole: The United States, Italy and Spain were the sources of the acute and convalescent COVID-19 samples.

TCRdb's copy holds only in-frame clones and misses some; the assay was immunoSEQ multiplex PCR. The data hold fewer than 250,000 clones, with 88% observed a single time. CDR3 size: 13 residues. The germline gives CDR1 MNHEY, CDR2 SVGAGI. Trimming stripped 5 bases from V and 7 bases from J, with 14 bases between. The receptor comes from a woman between 45 and 65 years old with acute COVID-19. The sample comprised PBMCs or T cells enriched from blood (not recorded which). The rearrangement uses TRBV6-5 and TRBJ1-1; D uncertain. The CDR3 is CASSLWTDYEAFF. Here the CDR3 DNA reads TGTGCCAGCAGTCTCTGGACGGACTATGAAGCTTTCTTT.